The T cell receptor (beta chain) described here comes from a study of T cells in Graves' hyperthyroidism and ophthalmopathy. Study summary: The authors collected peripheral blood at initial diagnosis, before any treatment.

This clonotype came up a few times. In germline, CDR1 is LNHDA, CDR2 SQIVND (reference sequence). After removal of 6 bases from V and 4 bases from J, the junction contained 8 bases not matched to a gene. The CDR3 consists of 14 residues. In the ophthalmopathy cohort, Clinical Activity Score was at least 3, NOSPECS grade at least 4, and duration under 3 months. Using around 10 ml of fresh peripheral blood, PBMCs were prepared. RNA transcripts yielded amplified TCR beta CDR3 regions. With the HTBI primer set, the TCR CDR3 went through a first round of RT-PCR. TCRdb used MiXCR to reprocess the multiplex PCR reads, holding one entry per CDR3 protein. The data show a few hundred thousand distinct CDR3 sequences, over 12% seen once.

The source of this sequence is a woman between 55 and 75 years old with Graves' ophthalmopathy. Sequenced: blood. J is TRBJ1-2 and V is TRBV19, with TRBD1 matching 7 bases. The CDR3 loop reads CASSISRQGYGYTF. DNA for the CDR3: TGTGCCAGTAGCATTTCCAGACAGGGCTATGGCTACACCTTC.